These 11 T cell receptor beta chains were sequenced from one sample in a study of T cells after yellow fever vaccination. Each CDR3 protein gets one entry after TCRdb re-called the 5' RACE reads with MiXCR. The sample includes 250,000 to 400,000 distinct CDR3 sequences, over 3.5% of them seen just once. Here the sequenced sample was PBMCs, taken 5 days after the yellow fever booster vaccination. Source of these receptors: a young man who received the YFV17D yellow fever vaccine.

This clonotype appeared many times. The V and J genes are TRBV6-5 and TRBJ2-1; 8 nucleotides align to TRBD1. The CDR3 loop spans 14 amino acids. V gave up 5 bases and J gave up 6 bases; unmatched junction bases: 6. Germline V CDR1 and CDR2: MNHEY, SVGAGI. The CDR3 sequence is CASSKQGVGNEQFF. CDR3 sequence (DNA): TGTGCCAGCAGTAAACAGGGGGTGGGCAATGAGCAGTTCTTC.

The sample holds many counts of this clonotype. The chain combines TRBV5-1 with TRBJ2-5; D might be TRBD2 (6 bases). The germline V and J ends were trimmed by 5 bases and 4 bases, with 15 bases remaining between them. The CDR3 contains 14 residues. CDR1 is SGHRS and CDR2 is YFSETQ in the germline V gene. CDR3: CASRRLEEGETQYF. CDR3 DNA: TGCGCCAGCAGGAGACTAGAAGAGGGAGAGACCCAGTACTTC.

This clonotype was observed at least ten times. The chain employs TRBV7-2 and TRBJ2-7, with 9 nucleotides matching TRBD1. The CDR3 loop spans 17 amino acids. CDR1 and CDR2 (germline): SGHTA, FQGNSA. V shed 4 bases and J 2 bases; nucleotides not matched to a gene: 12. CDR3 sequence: CASSSGQGLRGTYEQYF. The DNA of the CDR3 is TGTGCCAGCAGCTCGGGACAGGGCCTACGGGGCACCTACGAGCAGTACTTC.

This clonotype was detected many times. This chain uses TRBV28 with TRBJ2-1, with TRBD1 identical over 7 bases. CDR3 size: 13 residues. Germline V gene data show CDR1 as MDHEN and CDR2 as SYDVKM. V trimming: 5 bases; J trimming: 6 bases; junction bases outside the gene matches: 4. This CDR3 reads CASSGTVSNEQFF. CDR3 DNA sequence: TGTGCCAGCAGTGGGACAGTCAGCAATGAGCAGTTCTTC.

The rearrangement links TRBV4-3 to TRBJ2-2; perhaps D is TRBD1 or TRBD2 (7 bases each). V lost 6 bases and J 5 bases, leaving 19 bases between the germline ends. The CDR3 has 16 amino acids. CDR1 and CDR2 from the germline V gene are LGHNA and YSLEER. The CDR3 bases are TGCGCCAGCAGTTTCCAGGGGGGGCGACAAACCGGGGAGCTGTTTTTT. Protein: CASSFQGGRQTGELFF.

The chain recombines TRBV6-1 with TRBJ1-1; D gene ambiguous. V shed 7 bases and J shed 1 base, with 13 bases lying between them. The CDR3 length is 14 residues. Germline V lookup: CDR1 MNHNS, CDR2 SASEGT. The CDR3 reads CASTRREENTEAFF. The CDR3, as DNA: TGTGCCAGCACCCGGCGTGAGGAGAACACTGAAGCTTTCTTT.

Here the CDR3 reads CASTEDRLNIQYF. In DNA form, the CDR3 reads TGTGCCAGCACCGAGGACAGGCTAAACATTCAGTACTTC. The chain has TRBV5-4 and TRBJ2-4, with TRBD1 identical over 7 bases. Germline assignment: CDR1 SGHNT and CDR2 YYREEE (reference sequence). V gave up 6 bases and J gave up 6 bases; unmatched junction bases: 6. CDR3 length equals 13 residues.

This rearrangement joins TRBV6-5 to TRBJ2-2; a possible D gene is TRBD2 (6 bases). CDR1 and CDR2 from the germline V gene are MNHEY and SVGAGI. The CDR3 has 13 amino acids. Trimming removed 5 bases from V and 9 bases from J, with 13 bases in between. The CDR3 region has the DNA TGTGCCAGCAGTCTCACGGGACTCCGGGAGCTGTTTTTT. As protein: CASSLTGLRELFF.

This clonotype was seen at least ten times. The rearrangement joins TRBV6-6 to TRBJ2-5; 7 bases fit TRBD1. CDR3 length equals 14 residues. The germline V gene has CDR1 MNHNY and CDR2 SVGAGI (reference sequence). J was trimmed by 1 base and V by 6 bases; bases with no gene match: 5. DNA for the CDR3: TGTGCCAGCAGGCGCGACAGGGCCCAAGAGACCCAGTACTTC. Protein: CASRRDRAQETQYF.

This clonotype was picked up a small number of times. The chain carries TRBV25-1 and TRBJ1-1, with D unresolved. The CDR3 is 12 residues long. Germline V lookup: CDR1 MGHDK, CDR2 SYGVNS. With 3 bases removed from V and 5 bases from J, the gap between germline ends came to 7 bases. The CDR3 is CASSDRRTEAFF. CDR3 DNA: TGTGCCAGCAGTGACAGGAGGACTGAAGCTTTCTTT.

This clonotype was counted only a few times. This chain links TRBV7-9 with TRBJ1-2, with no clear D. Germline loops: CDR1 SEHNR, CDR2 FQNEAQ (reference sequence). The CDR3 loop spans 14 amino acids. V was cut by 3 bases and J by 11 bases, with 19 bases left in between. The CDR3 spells CASSLGGRPFGYTF. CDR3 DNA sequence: TGTGCCAGCAGCTTGGGTGGGCGCCCGTTTGGGTACACCTTC.